The text below deals with one T cell receptor beta chain. Its specificity is unknown. Lysates of CMV-infected fibroblasts at 10 ug/mL stimulated these cells. Responding CD4+ T cells were sorted by upregulation of both CD40 ligand and CD69. This was the immunoSEQ version 4 assay in survey mode. Assay: immunoSEQ multiplex PCR; the TCRdb copy retains only in-frame clones and omits some. The table includes about 20,000 clones, about 80% detected once. The data were obtained in a study of persistence of HIV-infected CD4 T cells. Study background: Suppressive ART had lasted a median of 8 years.

Overall study results and limits: TCR oligoclonality correlated with proviral oligoclonality in the same sorted populations. Rare CMV-responding cells carrying HIV-1 proviruses were not analyzed separately for TCR. Compared with CD3/CD28-stimulated cells, CMV- and Gag-responding cells showed lower TCRbeta richness.

The CDR3 has 14 amino acids. Germline CDR1 is LNHDA and CDR2 is SQIVND (reference sequence). V trimming: 5 bases; J trimming: 1 base; junction bases outside the gene matches: 3. The TCR was taken from an adult man with HIV who was CMV-seropositive. Source: CD4+ T cells sorted from PBMCs after roughly 20-hour stimulation, taken from a patient who received antiretroviral therapy. V and J are TRBV19 and TRBJ1-1; 8 bases are a match to TRBD1. Here the CDR3 DNA reads TGTGCCAGTAGTCCAGGGGGCGGGAACACTGAAGCTTTCTTT. Its translation: CASSPGGGNTEAFF. The whole variable domain, remainder taken from reference TRBV19 and TRBJ1-1, is DGGITQSPKYLFRKEGQNVTLSCEQNLNHDAMYWYRQDPGQGLRLIYYSQIVNDFQKGDIAEGYSVSREKKESFPLTVTSAQKNPTAFYLCASSPGGGNTEAFFGQGTRLTVV.